Listed here are 9 T cell receptor beta chains from one sample, sequenced in a study of persistence of HIV-infected CD4 T cells. The libraries were made with immunoSEQ version 4 in survey mode. The protocol was immunoSEQ multiplex PCR, while the TCRdb copy is restricted to in-frame clones and leaves out a portion. The sample includes tens of thousands of clones, less than 75% of them seen just once. The stimulus was an HIV-1 Gag 15-mer peptide pool, 0.9 to 1 ug/peptide/mL. Sorting selected CD4+ T cells upregulating both CD40 ligand and CD69. Their antigens remain unidentified. Sequences were derived from CD4+ T cells sorted from PBMCs after approximately 19-hour stimulation, sampled from a patient who received antiretroviral therapy. The receptors here all came from an adult man with HIV who was CMV-seropositive.

This chain connects TRBV10-2 to TRBJ1-4; D not certain. Germline values: CDR1 WSHSY, CDR2 SAAADI. The CDR3 sequence is 13 residues long. The germline V and J ends were trimmed by 7 bases and 4 bases, with 10 bases remaining between them. The DNA for the CDR3 is TGCGCCAGCAAGGAGAGCTTTAATGAAAAACTGTTTTTT. Protein sequence: CASKESFNEKLFF.

In nucleotides, the CDR3 is TGTGCCAGCAGTTTAACGGGGGTTACCTCCTACGAGCAGTACTTC. It encodes CASSLTGVTSYEQYF. The rearrangement joins TRBV27 to TRBJ2-7, with D maybe TRBD2 (6 bases). V was shortened by 2 bases and J by 0 bases, with 11 bases between the two germline ends. This CDR3 is built from 15 residues. Germline CDR1 reads MNHEY; CDR2 reads SMNVEV (reference sequence).

The J gene is TRBJ1-5, the V gene TRBV7-2, with a weak D call TRBD1 (6 bases). V was shortened by 4 bases and J by 6 bases, with 19 bases between the two germline ends. Germline CDR1 and CDR2: SGHTA and FQGNSA. This CDR3 region has 16 residues. CDR3 nucleotides: TGTGCCAGCAGCTACCGGGACACCTCTTTGGGTCAGCCCCAGCATTTT. It specifies CASSYRDTSLGQPQHF.

Concerning this clone: Other DNA sequences in the sample encode the same CDR3. J is TRBJ1-5 and V is TRBV6-5; D is undetermined. V was shortened by 0 bases and J by 7 bases, with 7 bases between the two germline ends. Per germline, CDR1 MNHEY and CDR2 SVGAGI. CDR3 size: 13 residues. The DNA for the CDR3 is TGTGCCAGCAGTTACTCGTTAAACCAGCCCCAGCATTTT. Its protein is CASSYSLNQPQHF.

This clone occurred once. V is TRBV28 and J is TRBJ1-4; possibly TRBD1 for D (6 bases). V dropped 7 bases and J dropped 8 bases, with 14 bases sitting between them. CDR1 MDHEN and CDR2 SYDVKM come from the germline V gene. This CDR3 has 13 amino acids. CDR3: CASITGSGEKLFF. In DNA, the CDR3 is TGTGCCAGCATTACAGGGAGTGGAGAAAAACTGTTTTTT.

The sample holds one count of this clone. This chain connects TRBV18 to TRBJ2-1, with 10 bases aligning to TRBD1. Unmatched junction bases numbered 1, after V lost 3 bases and J lost 5 bases. The CDR3 has 14 residues. Germline CDR1 KGHSH, CDR2 LQKENI. CDR3 sequence: CASSPGTGDNEQFF. The CDR3 coding sequence is TGTGCCAGCTCACCGGGGACAGGGGACAATGAGCAGTTCTTC.

The CDR3 DNA reads as TGTGCCAGCAGTTTCGGGTCCACCGGCTACACCTTC. It yields the protein CASSFGSTGYTF. The chain couples TRBV6-2 or TRBV6-3 to TRBJ1-2; D ambiguous. CDR1 and CDR2 from the germline V gene are MNHEY and SVGEGT. This CDR3 is built from 12 residues. Deletions cut 4 bases from V and 8 bases from J, with 11 bases between.

This clone was observed a few times. The chain carries TRBV28 and TRBJ1-2, with D possibly TRBD1 on 6 matching bases. CDR3 length: 12 residues. The V gene's germline CDR1 is MDHEN and CDR2 SYDVKM. V lost 9 bases and J 2 bases, leaving 10 bases between the germline ends. CDR3 sequence reads: CASKTGNYGYTF. The DNA of the CDR3 is TGTGCCAGTAAAACAGGGAACTATGGCTACACCTTC.

This chain uses TRBV4-2 with TRBJ2-7; D is perhaps TRBD1 (5 bases). Germline CDR1 LGHNA, CDR2 YNFKEQ. This CDR3 is 12 amino acids long. V gave up 1 base and J gave up 6 bases, with 7 bases separating them. CDR3 sequence reads: CASSQGDSEQYF. The CDR3, as DNA: TGTGCCAGCAGCCAAGGAGACAGCGAGCAGTACTTC.